This T cell receptor (beta chain) was identified in a study of control samples from healthy donors and cancer patients (dated by TCRdb to 2020 to 2021). Details on this clone: Its antigen specificity is not known. Base qualities are not recorded, but no much larger clone differs from it by a single base.

From the cysteine through the phenylalanine, the CDR3 covers 16 amino acids. Only the CDR3 DNA stays, 48 bases, in frame from base 1. From a lookup of the germline V gene, CDR1 and CDR2 are KGHSH and LQKENI. A distance of 20 bases separates the germline ends of V and J, which lose 5 bases and 4 bases respectively. Receptor amplification or capture employed the immunoSEQ multiplex PCR assay. The clones in this table, taken by TCRdb from immuneACCESS, are in-frame only. Not every clone is retained; where verified, under half of the shortfall comes from an unresolved V gene, and the cause of the rest is unknown. The table for this sample lists 170,000 or so clones; 90% to 95% of them were counted only once. Jointly, the top ten make up under 8.5% of the sample.

The receptor was derived from a middle-aged woman in good health. The specimen was blood. Recombination joined TRBV18 with TRBJ1-1; perhaps TRBD1 is the D gene, with 5 bases matching. The base sequence is TGTGCCAGCTCAGCCTACTCCCAGGGTCCTGTCACTGAAGCTTTCTTT. The encoded protein is CASSAYSQGPVTEAFF.